A single sample is the source of the 17 T cell receptor beta chains below, sequenced in a study of CD8 T cells in ankylosing spondylitis. One entry per CDR3 protein results from TCRdb running MiXCR on the 5' RACE reads. The repertoire holds some 200,000 distinct CDR3 sequences, with 18% as singletons. The sequencing input was blood, either unsorted or a sorted T cell fraction (not recorded which). Receptors were obtained from a male donor under 35 with ankylosing spondylitis or in good health (not recorded which).

This clonotype was seen ten or more times. V gene TRBV12-3 or TRBV12-4 combines with J gene TRBJ2-7; a weak D match, TRBD2 (5 bases). The V end lost 6 bases, the J end lost 2 bases, and 17 bases lay between the germline ends. The CDR3 covers 15 residues. CDR3 protein: CASSQLDGNPYEQYF. Written as DNA, the CDR3 is TGTGCCAGCAGCCAGTTAGACGGGAATCCCTACGAGCAGTACTTC.

The chain is built from TRBV29-1 and TRBJ2-1; D might be TRBD2 (5 bases). In germline, CDR1 is SQVTM, CDR2 ANQGSEA. This CDR3 contains 12 residues. Trimming stripped 8 bases from V and 0 bases from J, with 8 bases between. The CDR3, as DNA: TGCAGCACCCGGGGCTCCTACAATGAGCAGTTCTTC. Amino acids: CSTRGSYNEQFF.

This clonotype was recorded many times. The chain couples TRBV7-2 to TRBJ2-3; 7 nucleotides match TRBD2. V shed 3 bases, J shed 5 bases, and the junction held 8 bases outside the gene matches. CDR1 is SGHTA and CDR2 is FQGNSA in the germline V gene. The CDR3 covers 15 residues. The chain's CDR3 is CASSFASGGGDTQYF. The CDR3 DNA is TGTGCCAGCAGCTTCGCTAGCGGTGGGGGAGATACGCAGTATTTT. Looking up the rest from reference TRBV7-2 and TRBJ2-3 gives the full variable domain: GAGVSQSPSNKVTEKGKDVELRCDPISGHTALYWYRQSLGQGLEFLIYFQGNSAPDKSGLPSDRFSAERTGGSVSTLTIQRTQQEDSAVYLCASSFASGGGDTQYFGPGTRLTVL.

This clonotype was recorded at least ten times. V is TRBV5-1 and J is TRBJ2-3; 8 nucleotides match TRBD1. Germline lookup yields CDR1 SGHRS and CDR2 YFSETQ. V was pared by 8 bases and J by 5 bases, with 7 bases of the junction left unmatched. The CDR3 is made up of 13 amino acids. The CDR3 DNA reads TGCGCCAGTCGGACAGGGCCTGGAGATACGCAGTATTTT. Translation gives CASRTGPGDTQYF.

This clonotype showed up many times. V is TRBV2 and J is TRBJ2-7; 7 nucleotides line up with TRBD1. CDR1 is SNHLY and CDR2 is FYNNEI in the germline V gene. J gave up 4 bases and V 6 bases, and 15 bases lay outside the gene matches. The CDR3 covers 16 residues. CDR3 region: CASRTPTGRGVYEQYF. CDR3 DNA: TGTGCCAGCAGGACCCCGACAGGGAGAGGTGTATACGAGCAGTACTTC.

This clonotype was counted at least ten times. This CDR3 is CASTTPTGWDGYTF. The CDR3 nucleotides are TGTGCCAGCACCACACCGACAGGGTGGGATGGCTACACCTTC. The chain joins TRBV12-3 or TRBV12-4 to TRBJ1-2, with 7 positions matching TRBD1. There are 14 residues in the CDR3. Losses at the gene ends were 7 bases for V and 6 bases for J; bases not matched to a gene: 11.

This clonotype appeared many times. This chain joins TRBV4-1 and TRBJ2-1; 9 nucleotides align to TRBD1. The CDR3 length is 18 residues. V gave up 0 bases and J gave up 6 bases; unmatched junction bases: 12. CDR1 is MGHRA, CDR2 YSYEKL, per germline. CDR3 loop: CASSQDTGGALLVNEQFF. Written as DNA, the CDR3 is TGCGCCAGCAGCCAAGATACAGGGGGCGCCTTATTAGTCAATGAGCAGTTCTTC.

The sample holds many counts of this clonotype. The rearrangement joins TRBV5-1 to TRBJ2-3; the D gene is possibly TRBD2 (6 bases). The CDR3 spans 15 residues. Trimming removed 0 bases at V and 4 bases at J, with 12 bases between. Germline CDR1 reads SGHRS; CDR2 reads YFSETQ. In DNA form, the CDR3 reads TGCGCCAGCAGCTTGGAAGACGGAGGGCCAGATACGCAGTATTTT. Encoded protein: CASSLEDGGPDTQYF.

This clonotype was counted ten times or more. The chain employs TRBV7-9 and TRBJ1-1, with no clear D. Trimming took 3 bases from V and 0 from J, leaving 5 bases between them. Germline V lookup: CDR1 SEHNR, CDR2 FQNEAQ (reference sequence). The length of the CDR3 is 13 residues. Here the CDR3 DNA reads TGTGCCAGCAGCTTTTCCGTGAACACTGAAGCTTTCTTT. Amino acid sequence: CASSFSVNTEAFF. The variable domain in full, with the rest retrieved from reference TRBV7-9 and TRBJ1-1, is DTGVSQNPRHKITKRGQNVTFRCDPISEHNRLYWYRQTLGQGPEFLTYFQNEAQLEKSRLLSDRFSAERPKGSFSTLEIQRTEQGDSAMYLCASSFSVNTEAFFGQGTRLTVV.

The DNA of the CDR3 is TGCGCCAGCAGTGAGTCACGGACTAGCGGCTACAATGAGCAGTTCTTC. As protein: CASSESRTSGYNEQFF. The chain couples TRBV10-1 to TRBJ2-1; 10 bases are a match to TRBD2. V lost 0 bases and J lost 3; bases outside the gene matches: 2. The length of the CDR3 is 16 residues. The germline V gene encodes CDR1 WNHNN and CDR2 SYGVQD (reference sequence).

Many counts were recorded for this clonotype. The chain combines TRBV7-9 with TRBJ2-2, with 14 bases identical to TRBD2. This CDR3 has 19 amino acids. CDR1 SEHNR and CDR2 FQNEAQ come from the germline V gene (reference sequence). Trimming cost V 3 bases and J 2 bases; bases outside gene matches: 8. The DNA of the CDR3 is TGTGCCAGCAGCTTCCTGACTAGCGGGAGGGCCTTTAACACCGGGGAGCTGTTTTTT. It specifies CASSFLTSGRAFNTGELFF.

This clonotype was detected many times. V usage is TRBV5-4 and J usage is TRBJ2-6; D gene ambiguous. V was pared by 1 base and J by 0 bases, with 5 bases between. The CDR3 has 15 residues. Germline V lookup: CDR1 SGHNT, CDR2 YYREEE (reference sequence). The CDR3 protein is CASSLLSSGANVLTF. DNA for the CDR3: TGTGCCAGCAGCTTGCTTAGCTCTGGGGCCAACGTCCTGACTTTC.

The table lists this clonotype with many counts. The rearrangement uses TRBV12-3 or TRBV12-4 and TRBJ2-3, with 8 bases identical to TRBD2. The V segment lost 9 bases and the J segment 1 base; nucleotides outside the gene matches: 6. This CDR3 has 14 amino acids. The CDR3 DNA sequence: TGTGCCAGTGGAAGAGCGGGAGGCACAGATACGCAGTATTTT. Protein sequence: CASGRAGGTDTQYF.

This clonotype appeared many times. V is TRBV5-5 and J is TRBJ2-5, with 7 bases fitting TRBD1. Trimming removed 4 bases from V and 0 bases from J; junction bases left unmatched: 6. The CDR3 runs 15 residues. CDR1 and CDR2 (germline): SGHKS, YYEKEE (reference sequence). The CDR3 nucleotides are TGTGCCAGCAGCAAGAGGGGGCAGAACCAAGAGACCCAGTACTTC. It is translated as CASSKRGQNQETQYF.

This chain uses TRBV10-3 with TRBJ2-3, with a weak D call TRBD1 (6 bases). Per the germline V gene, CDR1 is ENHRY and CDR2 is SYGVKD. The length of the CDR3 is 13 residues. V lost 4 bases, J lost 6 bases, and 11 bases lay in between. The CDR3: CAISGQDEDTQYF. The CDR3, as DNA: TGTGCCATCAGTGGACAGGACGAGGATACGCAGTATTTT.

Turning to this clonotype: A read error may be the cause here, since a much bigger clone is one base away. This likely comes from a read error, as the CDR3 has no conserved phenylalanine or tryptophan at its end. This chain joins TRBV5-1 and TRBJ2-2; 7 bases map to TRBD1. Germline CDR1 is SGHRS and CDR2 is YFSETQ. V was pared by 2 bases and J by 4 bases, with 5 bases of the junction left unmatched. The CDR3 contains 15 residues. The CDR3 protein is CASSFRDRATGELFS. The CDR3 bases are TGCGCCAGCAGCTTTCGGGACAGAGCCACCGGGGAGCTGTTTTCT.

This clonotype was seen ten or more times. CDR3 DNA sequence: TGTGCCAGCAGCCCGGGACTAGCGGGAGGCAATGAGCAGTTCTTC. Residues: CASSPGLAGGNEQFF. This chain connects TRBV7-2 to TRBJ2-1, with 15 bases fitting TRBD2. CDR1 SGHTA and CDR2 FQGNSA come from the germline V gene. CDR3 length equals 15 residues. J was trimmed by 6 bases and V by 5 bases; bases with no gene match: 2.